The 12 T cell receptor beta chains reported below all come from one sample, sequenced in a study of blood T cell repertoires in COVID-19. The table came from immunoSEQ multiplex PCR; TCRdb's copy has only in-frame clones and leaves some out. Of 400,000 to 450,000 clones in the sample, 75% to 90% were seen once. Source material: PBMCs or T cells enriched from blood (not recorded which). The receptors stem from a man aged 25-45 years who had recovered from COVID-19.

This chain uses TRBV2 with TRBJ2-2; 11 bases are a match to TRBD2. Trimming cost V 4 bases and J 5 bases; bases outside gene matches: 3. CDR1 is SNHLY and CDR2 is FYNNEI in the germline V gene. This CDR3 is built from 15 residues. The DNA for the CDR3 is TGTGCCAGCAGTGTAGCGGGAGGGCCAACCGGGGAGCTGTTTTTT. Protein: CASSVAGGPTGELFF.

This chain connects TRBV5-1 to TRBJ2-5, with 9 bases aligning to TRBD1. Trimming cost V 2 bases and J 6 bases; bases outside gene matches: 8. Looked up from germline, CDR1 is SGHRS and CDR2 is YFSETQ. The CDR3 loop spans 15 amino acids. CDR3 protein: CASSFSGTGFKTQYF. The DNA for the CDR3 is TGCGCCAGCAGCTTTTCCGGGACAGGGTTTAAGACCCAGTACTTC.

V gene TRBV5-1 combines with J gene TRBJ2-3; 11 bases match TRBD2. The CDR3 runs 17 residues. V dropped 4 bases and J dropped 3; count of bases not matched to a gene: 10. In germline, CDR1 is SGHRS, CDR2 YFSETQ. In DNA, the CDR3 is TGCGCCAGCAGCCGGGATGTAGCGGGAGGGGCAACAGATACGCAGTATTTT. Its protein is CASSRDVAGGATDTQYF.

This clone was observed a handful of times. The V gene is TRBV5-4, the J gene TRBJ2-6; 9 nucleotides match TRBD1. The CDR3 is 18 amino acids. The germline V gene has CDR1 SGHNT and CDR2 YYREEE (reference sequence). The trim removed 0 bases at V and 2 bases at J, leaving 6 bases unmatched. The CDR3 DNA is TGTGCCAGCAGCTTGGCCGGACAGGGGAGGGCTGGGGCCAACGTCCTGACTTTC. Translating gives CASSLAGQGRAGANVLTF.

In this sample, this clone turned up a few times. The chain links TRBV27 to TRBJ2-1; TRBD2 aligns across 11 bases. This CDR3 has 16 residues. V shed 7 bases and J 8 bases; nucleotides not matched to a gene: 13. The germline CDR1 and CDR2 sequences are MNHEY and SMNVEV (reference sequence). The CDR3 loop is CASKSHQLAGAHEQFF. CDR3 nucleotides: TGTGCCAGCAAGTCACACCAACTAGCGGGAGCCCATGAGCAGTTCTTC.

The rearrangement links TRBV29-1 to TRBJ1-6; a weak D match, TRBD1 (6 bases). The V end lost 7 bases, the J end lost 4 bases, and 11 bases lay between the germline ends. In germline, CDR1 is SQVTM, CDR2 ANQGSEA. The CDR3 length is 13 residues. CDR3 residues: CSARTEYNSPLHF. The CDR3 DNA follows: TGCAGCGCGCGGACAGAATATAATTCACCCCTCCACTTT.

CDR3 amino acids: CASSPGSGGANVLTF. CDR3 sequence (DNA): TGTGCCAGCAGCCCAGGTAGTGGTGGGGCCAACGTCCTGACTTTC. The chain is built from TRBV9 and TRBJ2-6; D uncertain. Trimming stripped 4 bases from V and 3 bases from J, with 11 bases between. The CDR3 consists of 15 residues. Germline V gene lookup returns CDR1 SGDLS and CDR2 YYNGEE.

This chain links TRBV19 with TRBJ2-2; 9 bases align to TRBD1. Germline assignment: CDR1 LNHDA and CDR2 SQIVND (reference sequence). The V and J ends lost 3 bases and 6 bases, in that order; junction bases with no gene match: 5. The CDR3 covers 15 residues. CDR3 sequence (DNA): TGTGCCAGTAGTATTTGGGGACAGGGCGCCGGGGAGCTGTTTTTT. This gives the protein CASSIWGQGAGELFF. The full variable domain, rest sourced from reference TRBV19 and TRBJ2-2, is DGGITQSPKYLFRKEGQNVTLSCEQNLNHDAMYWYRQDPGQGLRLIYYSQIVNDFQKGDIAEGYSVSREKKESFPLTVTSAQKNPTAFYLCASSIWGQGAGELFFGEGSRLTVL.

The rearrangement links TRBV9 to TRBJ2-1; D remains unclear. V gave up 3 bases and J gave up 2 bases, with 12 bases separating them. The germline CDR1 and CDR2 sequences are SGDLS and YYNGEE. This CDR3 has 15 amino acids. The CDR3 nucleotides are TGTGCCAGCAGCGCCCTTACAAGAACCTACAATGAGCAGTTCTTC. It codes for CASSALTRTYNEQFF.

V usage is TRBV7-9 and J usage is TRBJ2-7; 7 nucleotides match TRBD1. CDR1 SEHNR and CDR2 FQNEAQ come from the germline V gene (reference sequence). V shed 5 bases and J 2 bases; nucleotides not matched to a gene: 9. This CDR3 is built from 15 residues. CDR3 bases: TGTGCCAGCAGCGACCCGGGACAGAACACCTACGAGCAGTACTTC. This codes for CASSDPGQNTYEQYF.

This clone was seen once. This sequence joins TRBV25-1 and TRBJ2-1; TRBD2 matches 13 bases. Germline CDR1 reads MGHDK; CDR2 reads SYGVNS. CDR3 size: 15 residues. V lost 7 bases and J lost 10; bases outside the gene matches: 10. CDR3 DNA: TGTGCCAGCACCGATGGACTAGCGGGAGTTCGCGAGCAGTTCTTC. This sequence encodes CASTDGLAGVREQFF.

This chain links TRBV11-2 with TRBJ2-7; TRBD2 aligns across 9 bases. The CDR3 runs 14 residues. Per germline, CDR1 SGHAT and CDR2 FQNNGV. The ends lost 5 bases at V and 1 base at J; junction bases unmatched: 3. The CDR3 protein is CASSTAGGSYEQYF. The CDR3 DNA follows: TGTGCCAGCAGCACGGCGGGAGGGTCCTACGAGCAGTACTTC.